This TCR beta chain was sequenced for a study of blood T cells in healthy people across ages. Primers used in a second PCR of about 6 to 12 cycles were a sample-barcoded 5' primer and a J-beta primer mix. TCRdb re-called the 5' RACE reads with MiXCR, one entry per CDR3 protein. The sample lists about 1.7 million distinct CDR3 sequences, about 30% occurring once. To note about this clonotype: Its antigen is not identified.

Per the germline V gene, CDR1 is SEHNR and CDR2 is FQNEAQ (reference sequence). The CDR3 runs 14 residues. The V segment lost 4 bases and the J segment 9 bases; nucleotides outside the gene matches: 3. Study-level results: As naive T cell percentage varied, TCR beta diversity correlated strongly with it. The authors considered diversity estimates from one million T cells to be underestimates. Older individuals had lower TCR beta diversity per million T cells (the decline was roughly linear).

V is TRBV7-9 and J is TRBJ1-6; 10 nucleotides align to TRBD1. The origin of this receptor is a woman aged 30 to 39 in good health. The sequencing input was blood. DNA of the CDR3: TGTGCCAGCAGCTACCGGGACAGGGGTTCACCCCTCCACTTT. It encodes CASSYRDRGSPLHF.